A single sample is the source of the 5 T cell receptor beta chains below, sequenced in a study of identical twins. TCRdb independently ran MiXCR on the 5' RACE reads; one entry per CDR3 protein. The table has some 1,700,000 distinct CDR3 sequences, around 33% seen once. Sequences were obtained from cord blood. These receptors were obtained from a newborn girl in good health.

V and J are TRBV20-1 and TRBJ2-1, with D possibly being TRBD1 (6 bases). Per germline, CDR1 DFQATT and CDR2 SNEGSKA (reference sequence). This CDR3 is 14 amino acids long. In nucleotides, the CDR3 is TGCAGCGCTGGCAACCAGGGGCCCTACAATGAGCAGTTCTTC. Its protein product is CSAGNQGPYNEQFF.

This chain uses TRBV4-2 with TRBJ2-3; 8 bases are shared with TRBD2. The CDR3 consists of 14 residues. After removal of 4 bases from V and 5 bases from J, the junction contained 5 bases not matched to a gene. Germline CDR1 reads LGHNA; CDR2 reads YNFKEQ. CDR3 protein: CASSPGGPKDTQYF. CDR3 nucleotide sequence: TGTGCCAGCAGCCCGGGGGGGCCGAAAGATACGCAGTATTTT.

Only a few counts were recorded for this clonotype. The rearrangement joins TRBV5-1 to TRBJ1-4; weak D call: TRBD1 (5 bases). This CDR3 region has 15 residues. The V gene lost 4 bases and the J gene lost 7 bases, with 17 bases spanning the gap. Germline V gene data show CDR1 as SGHRS and CDR2 as YFSETQ. The CDR3 nucleotides are TGCGCCAGCAGCGGCGGGACCCCGGTAGTTGAAAAACTGTTTTTT. Translated, it gives CASSGGTPVVEKLFF.

This clonotype was counted only a few times. The chain employs TRBV7-8 and TRBJ1-1, with 9 bases aligning to TRBD1. Looked up from germline, CDR1 is SGHVS and CDR2 is FQNEAQ. The V and J ends lost 4 bases and 4 bases, in that order; junction bases with no gene match: 13. This CDR3 has 17 amino acids. In DNA form, the CDR3 reads TGTGCCAGCAGCTATTATACACCGGGACAGGGAGGCACTGAAGCTTTCTTT. Translated: CASSYYTPGQGGTEAFF.

This clonotype was counted between two and nine times. This chain links TRBV7-2 with TRBJ1-5; D call uncertain. Germline CDR1 SGHTA, CDR2 FQGNSA. V gave up 2 bases and J gave up 0 bases, with 11 bases separating them. This CDR3 region has 16 residues. CDR3 bases: TGTGCCAGCAGCTTACCAGGCCCTTATAGCAATCAGCCCCAGCATTTT. Translating it yields CASSLPGPYSNQPQHF.